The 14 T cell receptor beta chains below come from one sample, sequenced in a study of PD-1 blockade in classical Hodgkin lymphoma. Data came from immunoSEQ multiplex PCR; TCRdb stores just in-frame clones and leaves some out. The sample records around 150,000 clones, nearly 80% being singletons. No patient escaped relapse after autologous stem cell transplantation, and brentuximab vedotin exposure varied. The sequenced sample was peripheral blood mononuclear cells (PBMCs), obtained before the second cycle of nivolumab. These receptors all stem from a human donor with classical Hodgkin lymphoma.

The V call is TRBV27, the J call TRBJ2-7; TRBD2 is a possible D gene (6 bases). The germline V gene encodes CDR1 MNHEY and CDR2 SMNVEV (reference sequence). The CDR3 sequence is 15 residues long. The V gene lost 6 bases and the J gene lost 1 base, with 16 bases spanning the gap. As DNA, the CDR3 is TGTGCCAGCAGCAACGTTTATGGGGGGTCCTACGAGCAGTACTTC. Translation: CASSNVYGGSYEQYF.

This CDR3 reads CASSLMAAAVSGNTIYF. The CDR3 coding sequence is TGTGCCAGCAGCTTGATGGCGGCCGCGGTGTCGGGAAACACCATATATTTT. This chain joins TRBV7-6 and TRBJ1-3; unclear D gene. The V end lost 3 bases, the J end lost 4 bases, and 19 bases lay between the germline ends. The CDR3 extends over 17 amino acids. CDR1 is SGHVS and CDR2 is FNYEAQ in the germline V gene.

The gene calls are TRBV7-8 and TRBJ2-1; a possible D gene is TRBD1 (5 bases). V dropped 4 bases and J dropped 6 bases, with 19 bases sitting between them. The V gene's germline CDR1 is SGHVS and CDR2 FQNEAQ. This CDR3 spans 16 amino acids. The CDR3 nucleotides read TGTGCCAGCAGCTGGCGACAGCAACACACGCTCAATGAGCAGTTCTTC. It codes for CASSWRQQHTLNEQFF.

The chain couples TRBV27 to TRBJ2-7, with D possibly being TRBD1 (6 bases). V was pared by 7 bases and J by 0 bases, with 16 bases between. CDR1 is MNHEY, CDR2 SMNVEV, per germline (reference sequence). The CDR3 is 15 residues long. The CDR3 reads CASIYPGTNSYEQYF. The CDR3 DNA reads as TGTGCCAGCATATACCCCGGGACAAACTCCTACGAGCAGTACTTC.

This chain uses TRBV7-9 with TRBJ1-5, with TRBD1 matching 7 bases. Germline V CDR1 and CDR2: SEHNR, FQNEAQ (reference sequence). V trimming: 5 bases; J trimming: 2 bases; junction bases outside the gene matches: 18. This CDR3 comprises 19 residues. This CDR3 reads CASSEGQSGLWVGNQPQHF. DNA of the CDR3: TGTGCCAGCAGCGAGGGACAGAGCGGGCTCTGGGTTGGCAATCAGCCCCAGCATTTT.

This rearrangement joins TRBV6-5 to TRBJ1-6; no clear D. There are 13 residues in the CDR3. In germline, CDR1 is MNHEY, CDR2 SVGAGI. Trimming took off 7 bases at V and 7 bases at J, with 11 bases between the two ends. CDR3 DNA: TGTGCCAGCACCCAGGCCCCGAATTCACCCCTCCACTTT. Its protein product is CASTQAPNSPLHF.

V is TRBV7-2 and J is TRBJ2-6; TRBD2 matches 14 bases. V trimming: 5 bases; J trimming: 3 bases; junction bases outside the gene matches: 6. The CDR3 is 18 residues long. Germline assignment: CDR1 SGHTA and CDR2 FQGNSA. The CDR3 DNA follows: TGTGCCAGCAGCCTCGGACTAGCGGGAGGCTTTGGGGCCAACGTCCTGACTTTC. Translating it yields CASSLGLAGGFGANVLTF.

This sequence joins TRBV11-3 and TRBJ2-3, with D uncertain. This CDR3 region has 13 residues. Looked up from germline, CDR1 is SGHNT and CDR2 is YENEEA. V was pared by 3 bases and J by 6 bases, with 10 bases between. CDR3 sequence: CASSLSRSDTQYF. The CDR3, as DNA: TGTGCCAGCAGCTTGTCCCGCTCGGATACGCAGTATTTT.

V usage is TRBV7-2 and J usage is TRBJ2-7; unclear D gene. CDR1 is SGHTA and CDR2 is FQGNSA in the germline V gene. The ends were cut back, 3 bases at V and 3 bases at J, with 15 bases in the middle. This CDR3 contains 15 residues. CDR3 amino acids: CASSFPRLAHYEQYF. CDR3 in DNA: TGTGCCAGCAGCTTTCCCCGACTGGCCCACTACGAGCAGTACTTC.

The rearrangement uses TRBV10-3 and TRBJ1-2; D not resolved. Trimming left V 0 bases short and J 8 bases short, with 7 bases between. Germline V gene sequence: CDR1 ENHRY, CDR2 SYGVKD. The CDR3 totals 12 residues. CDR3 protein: CAISESTGGYTF. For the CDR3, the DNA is TGTGCCATCAGTGAGTCCACGGGGGGCTACACCTTC.

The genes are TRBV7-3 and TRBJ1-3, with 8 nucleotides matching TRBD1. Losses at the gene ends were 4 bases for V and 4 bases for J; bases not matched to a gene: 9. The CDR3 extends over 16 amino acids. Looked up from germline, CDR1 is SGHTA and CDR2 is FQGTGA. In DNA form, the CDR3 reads TGTGCCAGCAGCTCGGGCAGGGGGCGAGAGGGAAACACCATATATTTT. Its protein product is CASSSGRGREGNTIYF.

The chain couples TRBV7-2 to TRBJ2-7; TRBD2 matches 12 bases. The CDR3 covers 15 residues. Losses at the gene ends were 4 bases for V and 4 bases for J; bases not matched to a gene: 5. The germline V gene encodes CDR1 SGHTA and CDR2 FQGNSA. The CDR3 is CASSSSSGGAYEQYF. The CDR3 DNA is TGTGCCAGCAGCTCCTCTAGCGGGGGGGCTTACGAGCAGTACTTC.

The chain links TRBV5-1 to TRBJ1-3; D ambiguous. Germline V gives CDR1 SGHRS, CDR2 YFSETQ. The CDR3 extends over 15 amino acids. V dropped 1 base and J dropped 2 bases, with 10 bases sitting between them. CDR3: CASSLIGVAGNTIYF. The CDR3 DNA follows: TGCGCCAGCAGCTTGATCGGGGTTGCTGGAAACACCATATATTTT. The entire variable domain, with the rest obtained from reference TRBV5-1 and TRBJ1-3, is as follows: KAGVTQTPRYLIKTRGQQVTLSCSPISGHRSVSWYQQTPGQGLQFLFEYFSETQRNKGNFPGRFSGRQFSNSRSEMNVSTLELGDSALYLCASSLIGVAGNTIYFGEGSWLTVV.

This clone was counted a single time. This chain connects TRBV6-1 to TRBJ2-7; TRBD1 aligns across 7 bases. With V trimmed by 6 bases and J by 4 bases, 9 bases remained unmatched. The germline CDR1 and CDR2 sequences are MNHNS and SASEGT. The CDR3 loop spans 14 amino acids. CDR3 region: CASSLGQNLYEQYF. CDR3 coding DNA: TGTGCCAGCAGCCTGGGACAGAATCTATACGAGCAGTACTTC.